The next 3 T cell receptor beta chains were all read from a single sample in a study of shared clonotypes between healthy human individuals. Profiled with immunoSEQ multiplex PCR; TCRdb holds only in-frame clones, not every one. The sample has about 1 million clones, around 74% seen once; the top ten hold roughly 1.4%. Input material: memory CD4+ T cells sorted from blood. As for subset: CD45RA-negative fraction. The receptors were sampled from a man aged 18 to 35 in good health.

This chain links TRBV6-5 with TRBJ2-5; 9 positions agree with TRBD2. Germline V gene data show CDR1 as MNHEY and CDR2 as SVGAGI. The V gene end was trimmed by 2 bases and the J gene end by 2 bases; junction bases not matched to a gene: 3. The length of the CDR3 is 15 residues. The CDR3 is CASSYRGLAQETQYF. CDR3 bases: TGTGCCAGCAGTTACCGCGGACTAGCGCAAGAGACCCAGTACTTC.

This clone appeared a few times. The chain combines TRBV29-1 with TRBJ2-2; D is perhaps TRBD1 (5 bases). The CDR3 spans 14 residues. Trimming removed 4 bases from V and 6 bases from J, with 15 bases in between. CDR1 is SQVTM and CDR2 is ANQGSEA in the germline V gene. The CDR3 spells CSVGATGVAGELFF. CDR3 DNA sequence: TGCAGCGTTGGGGCTACAGGCGTTGCCGGGGAGCTGTTTTTT.

CDR3 nucleotide sequence: TGTGCCACCGGACTAGCGGGAGCCGGGGAGCTGTTTTTT. This sequence encodes CATGLAGAGELFF. The V gene is TRBV11-2, the J gene TRBJ2-2, with 13 bases aligning to TRBD2. The V gene's germline CDR1 is SGHAT and CDR2 FQNNGV. V dropped 10 bases and J dropped 6; count of bases not matched to a gene: 2. The CDR3 extends over 13 amino acids.